Reported below is one T cell receptor (beta chain). The antigen remains undetermined. 60 Vbeta and 13 Jbeta primers were used in PCR. Per the original data handling: Counted up in a later analysis, unique TCR beta chains came to around 80 million, with around 10 million shared. Assay: immunoSEQ multiplex PCR; the TCRdb copy retains only in-frame clones and omits some. V, J and clone size are those of that table, while D and trimming were read from the DNA. This table has 150,000 or so clones, about 86% appearing once. The CDR3 runs 12 residues. Germline V gene sequence: CDR1 GTSNPN, CDR2 SVGIG (reference sequence). The V end was cut by 5 bases, the J end by 8 bases, with 14 bases between. These data are taken from a study of cytomegalovirus exposure and HLA in healthy donors. Notes on the study in general: CMV antigen specificity was confirmed in vitro for a few CMV-associated chains. Per published reports, the classifier diagnosed cytomegalovirus status with high specificity and sensitivity.

Likely unrecorded immune exposures existed in these nominally healthy donors. Input material: PBMCs. The chain carries TRBV30 and TRBJ2-3; D unclear. The TCR was taken from a woman younger than 30 in good health and CMV-seronegative. CDR3 loop: CAWGLGSITQYF. The CDR3 nucleotides read TGTGCCTGGGGTCTGGGCTCAATTACGCAGTATTTT.